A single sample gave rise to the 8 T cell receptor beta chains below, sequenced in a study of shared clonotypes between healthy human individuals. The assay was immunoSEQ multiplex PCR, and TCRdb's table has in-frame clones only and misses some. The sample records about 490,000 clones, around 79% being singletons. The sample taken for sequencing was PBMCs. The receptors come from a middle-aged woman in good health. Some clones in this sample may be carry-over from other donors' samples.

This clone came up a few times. As DNA, the CDR3 is TGCGCCAGCAGCCAAGAAGTCCGGGGCAGGGGATCAAGCTATGGCTACACCTTC. Translating gives CASSQEVRGRGSSYGYTF. The genes are TRBV4-1 and TRBJ1-2; possible D gene TRBD1, 6 bases. Trimming pared 0 bases from V and 4 bases from J, leaving 21 bases between. This CDR3 spans 18 amino acids. CDR1 is MGHRA, CDR2 YSYEKL, per germline.

CDR3 sequence reads: CASSLAPGQGSTQFF. DNA of the CDR3: TGTGCCAGCAGCTTAGCCCCCGGACAGGGCTCGACGCAGTTCTTC. This rearrangement joins TRBV11-3 to TRBJ2-1; 8 nucleotides align to TRBD1. Germline assignment: CDR1 SGHNT and CDR2 YENEEA. V was pared by 1 base and J by 12 bases, with 11 bases of the junction left unmatched. This CDR3 spans 15 amino acids. The variable domain in full, with the rest retrieved from reference TRBV11-3 and TRBJ2-1, is EAGVVQSPRYKIIEKKQPVAFWCNPISGHNTLYWYLQNLGQGPELLIRYENEEAVDDSQLPKDRFSAERLKGVDSTLKIQPAELGDSAVYLCASSLAPGQGSTQFFGPGTRLTVL.

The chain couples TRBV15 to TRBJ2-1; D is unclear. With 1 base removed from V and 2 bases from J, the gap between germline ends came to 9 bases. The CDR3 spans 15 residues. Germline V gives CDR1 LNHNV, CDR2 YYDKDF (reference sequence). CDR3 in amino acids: CATSRVGSTYNEQFF. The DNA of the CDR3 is TGTGCCACCAGCAGAGTCGGGTCTACCTACAATGAGCAGTTCTTC. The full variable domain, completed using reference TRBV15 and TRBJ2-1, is DAMVIQNPRYQVTQFGKPVTLSCSQTLNHNVMYWYQQKSSQAPKLLFHYYDKDFNNEADTPDNFQSRRPNTSFCFLDIRSPGLGDTAMYLCATSRVGSTYNEQFFGPGTRLTVL.

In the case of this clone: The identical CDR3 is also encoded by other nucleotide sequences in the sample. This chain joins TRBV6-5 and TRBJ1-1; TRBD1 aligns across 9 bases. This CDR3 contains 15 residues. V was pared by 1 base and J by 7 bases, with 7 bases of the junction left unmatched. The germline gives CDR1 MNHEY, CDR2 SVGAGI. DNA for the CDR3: TGTGCCAGCAGTTACTGGGGACAGGGAGGTGTTGAAGCTTTCTTT. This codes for CASSYWGQGGVEAFF.

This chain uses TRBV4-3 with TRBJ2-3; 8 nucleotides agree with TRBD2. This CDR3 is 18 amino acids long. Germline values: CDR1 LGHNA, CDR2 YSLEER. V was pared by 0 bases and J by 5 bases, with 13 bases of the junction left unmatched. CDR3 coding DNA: TGCGCCAGCAGCCAAGAAGGGATTCGCGGGAGGAGAAGAGATACGCAGTATTTT. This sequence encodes CASSQEGIRGRRRDTQYF.

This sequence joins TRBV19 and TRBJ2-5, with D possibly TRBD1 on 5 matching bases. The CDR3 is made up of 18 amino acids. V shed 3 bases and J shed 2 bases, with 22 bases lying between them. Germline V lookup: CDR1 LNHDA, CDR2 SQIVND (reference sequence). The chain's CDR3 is CASSMVGRTTRIQETQYF. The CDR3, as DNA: TGTGCCAGTAGTATGGTTGGAAGGACAACCAGAATACAAGAGACCCAGTACTTC.

CDR3 sequence (DNA): TGTGCCATCAGTGAGTCCCGAGACGGGACTAGCGGGAGGGGGGGGCGGCAGTTCTTC. Translating it yields CAISESRDGTSGRGGRQFF. The V call is TRBV10-3, the J call TRBJ2-1; 16 nucleotides align to TRBD2. The CDR3 runs 19 residues. V lost 0 bases, J lost 12 bases, and 14 bases stayed unmatched. Germline V gene sequence: CDR1 ENHRY, CDR2 SYGVKD.

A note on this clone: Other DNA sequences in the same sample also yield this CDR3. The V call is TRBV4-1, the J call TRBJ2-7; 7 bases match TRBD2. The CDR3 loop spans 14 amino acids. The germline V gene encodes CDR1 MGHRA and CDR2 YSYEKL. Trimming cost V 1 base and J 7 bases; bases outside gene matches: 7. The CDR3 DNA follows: TGCGCCAGCAGCCAAGTCGCGGGAGCAGGGGAGCAGTACTTC. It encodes CASSQVAGAGEQYF.